The 20 T cell receptor beta chains listed next were all sequenced from one sample in a study of cytomegalovirus exposure and HLA in healthy donors. 13 Jbeta primers and 60 Vbeta primers were used for the PCR. Measured with immunoSEQ multiplex PCR; TCRdb has only the in-frame clones, and not every one. The sample shows some 70,000 clones, 55% to 65% of them seen only once. The material sequenced was PBMCs. Receptor source: a woman aged 45-65 years in good health and CMV-seronegative.

The J gene is TRBJ2-3, the V gene TRBV4-3; 11 nucleotides agree with TRBD2. The V gene end was trimmed by 0 bases and the J gene end by 4 bases; junction bases not matched to a gene: 6. Looked up from germline, CDR1 is LGHNA and CDR2 is YSLEER. This CDR3 region has 17 residues. The DNA for the CDR3 is TGCGCCAGCAGCCAAGATAAGACTAGCGGGGCCGCAGATACGCAGTATTTT. Protein: CASSQDKTSGAADTQYF.

This clone was picked up one time. The V call is TRBV6-4, the J call TRBJ1-2; 9 bases are shared with TRBD1. V shed 0 bases, J shed 2 bases, and the junction held 1 base outside the gene matches. The germline gives CDR1 MRHNA, CDR2 SNTAGT. The CDR3 runs 15 residues. The CDR3 loop reads CASSDSDRGNYGYTF. CDR3 nucleotides: TGTGCCAGCAGTGACTCGGACAGGGGAAACTATGGCTACACCTTC.

The chain links TRBV5-1 to TRBJ2-1, with 9 positions matching TRBD2. This CDR3 contains 16 residues. Germline-derived CDR1 and CDR2 are SGHRS and YFSETQ. V gave up 2 bases and J gave up 7 bases; unmatched junction bases: 10. In DNA, the CDR3 is TGCGCCAGCAGCTTAGATCTAGCGGGAAGACGGAATGAGCAGTTCTTC. Protein product: CASSLDLAGRRNEQFF.

The V gene is TRBV7-2, the J gene TRBJ2-1; 7 bases are a match to TRBD1. The CDR3 is 14 residues long. In germline, CDR1 is SGHTA, CDR2 FQGNSA. V trimming: 1 base; J trimming: 15 bases; junction bases outside the gene matches: 12. The CDR3 loop is CASSLGRGGPRLFF. In DNA, the CDR3 is TGTGCCAGCAGCTTAGGGCGAGGGGGCCCCCGTCTGTTCTTC.

The rearrangement uses TRBV5-1 and TRBJ1-5; D remains ambiguous. The CDR3 totals 15 residues. Germline CDR1 reads SGHRS; CDR2 reads YFSETQ. Trimming pared 0 bases from V and 0 bases from J, leaving 7 bases between. CDR3 DNA sequence: TGCGCCAGCAGCTTGGATGGAGATAGCAATCAGCCCCAGCATTTT. Protein sequence: CASSLDGDSNQPQHF.

This clone occurred a few times. The CDR3 nucleotides read TGTGCCAGCTCGGACAGGGCCCTAGAAGAGACCCAGTACTTC. Protein: CASSDRALEETQYF. The V gene is TRBV18, the J gene TRBJ2-5, with TRBD1 matching over 8 bases. CDR1 and CDR2 (germline): KGHSH, LQKENI. J gave up 3 bases and V 6 bases, and 6 bases lay outside the gene matches. This CDR3 is built from 14 residues.

This clone occurred a few times. The chain carries TRBV6-5 and TRBJ1-2; 8 positions agree with TRBD1. Looked up from germline, CDR1 is MNHEY and CDR2 is SVGAGI. After removal of 4 bases from V and 7 bases from J, the junction contained 5 bases not matched to a gene. The CDR3 is made up of 13 amino acids. CDR3 protein: CASSWDRRIGYTF. Written as DNA, the CDR3 is TGTGCCAGCAGTTGGGACAGGAGAATTGGCTACACCTTC.

This clone occurred a few times. V gene TRBV30 combines with J gene TRBJ1-3, with 9 bases lining up with TRBD1. The CDR3 has 14 amino acids. CDR1 is GTSNPN and CDR2 is SVGIG in the germline V gene (reference sequence). The V and J ends lost 7 bases and 2 bases, in that order; junction bases with no gene match: 6. In nucleotides, the CDR3 is TGTGCCTACTTAACAGGGGGCACTGGAAACACCATATATTTT. Its translation is CAYLTGGTGNTIYF.

The rearrangement links TRBV6-5 to TRBJ1-5, with D possibly matching TRBD1 (6 bases). This CDR3 has 14 residues. The germline gives CDR1 MNHEY, CDR2 SVGAGI. V was clipped by 7 bases and J by 0 bases, with 10 bases between them. This CDR3 reads CASTSQGSNQPQHF. The CDR3 DNA reads TGTGCCAGCACCTCACAGGGTAGCAATCAGCCCCAGCATTTT.

The J gene is TRBJ2-6, the V gene TRBV19; D possibly corresponds to TRBD1 (6 bases). Trimming removed 8 bases at V and 0 bases at J, with 20 bases between. Germline loops: CDR1 LNHDA, CDR2 SQIVND (reference sequence). The CDR3 has 18 residues. This CDR3 reads CASSLRQAPHSGANVLTF. CDR3 in DNA: TGTGCCAGTTCTCTAAGACAGGCCCCACACTCTGGGGCCAACGTCCTGACTTTC.

This clone was seen a handful of times. J is TRBJ2-2 and V is TRBV27; possible D gene TRBD2, 6 bases. The length of the CDR3 is 16 residues. With 4 bases removed from V and 5 bases from J, the gap between germline ends came to 17 bases. Germline-derived CDR1 and CDR2 are MNHEY and SMNVEV (reference sequence). The chain's CDR3 is CASSSLSVAGTGELFF. In DNA form, the CDR3 reads TGTGCCAGCAGTTCCCTAAGTGTGGCGGGAACCGGGGAGCTGTTTTTT.

V gene TRBV5-6 combines with J gene TRBJ2-3; unclear D gene. V was shortened by 0 bases and J by 9 bases, with 11 bases between the two germline ends. This CDR3 region has 13 residues. CDR1 SGHDT and CDR2 YYEEEE come from the germline V gene. The CDR3 spells CASSLDLVGTQYF. In nucleotides, the CDR3 is TGTGCCAGCAGCTTGGATCTAGTCGGGACGCAGTATTTT.

The chain carries TRBV4-1 and TRBJ1-2; weak D call: TRBD1 (5 bases). Germline CDR1 is MGHRA and CDR2 is YSYEKL. V shed 3 bases and J shed 8 bases, with 16 bases lying between them. The CDR3 has 14 residues. CDR3 in amino acids: CASSHHSRGEGYTF. Here the CDR3 DNA reads TGCGCCAGCAGCCACCACAGTCGGGGGGAAGGCTACACCTTC.

CDR3 sequence (DNA): TGTGCCAGCAACAACAGGGTTGAGAGCTATGGCTACACCTTC. This codes for CASNNRVESYGYTF. The chain uses TRBV6-6 and TRBJ1-2; a weak D match, TRBD1 (6 bases). The CDR3 extends over 14 amino acids. Trimming took off 7 bases at V and 4 bases at J, with 16 bases between the two ends. Germline CDR1 reads MNHNY; CDR2 reads SVGAGI (reference sequence).

The chain couples TRBV5-1 to TRBJ2-5; maybe TRBD2 (6 bases). The CDR3 loop spans 13 amino acids. CDR1 and CDR2 (germline): SGHRS, YFSETQ. Trimming removed 0 bases at V and 5 bases at J, with 8 bases between. The DNA of the CDR3 is TGCGCCAGCAGCTTGGTTGGGGGGGAGACCCAGTACTTC. It yields the protein CASSLVGGETQYF.

This chain uses TRBV5-4 with TRBJ2-7; D is unclear. The V end was cut by 3 bases, the J end by 2 bases, with 3 bases between. Germline V gives CDR1 SGHNT, CDR2 YYREEE (reference sequence). This CDR3 comprises 11 residues. The CDR3 region is CASSSAYEQYF. For the CDR3, the DNA is TGTGCCAGCAGCTCCGCCTACGAGCAGTACTTC.

This rearrangement joins TRBV5-6 to TRBJ2-7, with 9 nucleotides matching TRBD2. The CDR3 consists of 14 residues. With V trimmed by 5 bases and J by 7 bases, 10 bases remained unmatched. Germline-derived CDR1 and CDR2 are SGHDT and YYEEEE. The CDR3 spells CASSPAGGPLEQYF. The CDR3, as DNA: TGTGCCAGCAGTCCGGCGGGAGGGCCGCTTGAGCAGTACTTC.

The CDR3 spells CASSRAGNTEAFF. The CDR3 bases are TGTGCCAGCAGCCGCGCTGGGAACACTGAAGCTTTCTTT. The V and J genes are TRBV9 and TRBJ1-1; no clear D gene. The CDR3 runs to 13 residues. V was trimmed by 4 bases and J by 1 base, leaving 8 bases between them. Looked up from germline, CDR1 is SGDLS and CDR2 is YYNGEE.

This clone has just a few counts. This chain uses TRBV2 with TRBJ2-7; TRBD2 might be the D (6 bases). V lost 2 bases, J lost 2 bases, and 10 bases lay in between. This CDR3 has 14 amino acids. CDR1 is SNHLY and CDR2 is FYNNEI in the germline V gene. The CDR3 protein is CASSERAGPYEQYF. CDR3 coding DNA: TGTGCCAGCAGTGAAAGAGCGGGCCCCTACGAGCAGTACTTC. Together with reference TRBV2 and TRBJ2-7, the CDR3 gives the full variable domain: EPEVTQTPSHQVTQMGQEVILRCVPISNHLYFYWYRQILGQKVEFLVSFYNNEISEKSEIFDDQFSVERPDGSNFTLKIRSTKLEDSAMYFCASSERAGPYEQYFGPGTRLTVT.

The chain couples TRBV25-1 to TRBJ2-3; 9 bases are shared with TRBD2. This CDR3 region has 14 residues. J gave up 5 bases and V 6 bases, and 6 bases lay outside the gene matches. The germline V gene encodes CDR1 MGHDK and CDR2 SYGVNS. The CDR3 here is CASRAGGRGDTQYF. For the CDR3, the DNA is TGTGCCAGCAGGGCGGGCGGGAGGGGAGATACGCAGTATTTT.